This TCR beta chain was sequenced for a study of blood T cells in healthy people across ages. Study-wide findings and caveats: Age showed a roughly linear inverse relationship with TCR beta diversity per million T cells.

Sample donors were healthy Caucasian individuals that came from Russia, aged about 6 to 95. A J-beta primer mix and a sample-barcoded 5' primer were used in a second PCR of about 7 to 12 cycles. MiXCR, run by TCRdb on the 5' RACE reads, gives a single entry per CDR3 protein. The sample lists roughly 1,500,000 distinct CDR3 sequences, about 43% occurring once. As concerns this clonotype: Its antigen is not identified.

The CDR3 spans 11 residues. Trimming shortened V by 3 bases and J by 14 bases, and 11 bases separated the two germline ends. Germline loops: CDR1 ENHRY, CDR2 SYGVKD. The sequenced sample consisted of blood. This chain joins TRBV10-3 and TRBJ1-3, with D maybe TRBD1 (5 bases). The TCR was taken from a woman aged 18-35 years in good health. The CDR3 nucleotides are TGTGCCATCAGTGATGTCGGGGCCGTATATTTT. Encoded protein: CAISDVGAVYF.